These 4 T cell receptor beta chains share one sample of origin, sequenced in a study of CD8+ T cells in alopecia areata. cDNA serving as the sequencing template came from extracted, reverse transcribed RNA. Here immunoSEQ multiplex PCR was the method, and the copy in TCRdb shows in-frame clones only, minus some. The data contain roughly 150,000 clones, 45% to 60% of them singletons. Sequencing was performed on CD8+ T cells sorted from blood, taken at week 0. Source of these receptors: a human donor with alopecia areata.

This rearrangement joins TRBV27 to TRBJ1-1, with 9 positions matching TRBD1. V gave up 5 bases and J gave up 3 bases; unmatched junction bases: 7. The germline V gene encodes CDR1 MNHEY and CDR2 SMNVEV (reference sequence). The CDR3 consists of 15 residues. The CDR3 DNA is TGTGCCAGCAGTCCGATGGGACAGGGCGACACTGAAGCTTTCTTT. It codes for CASSPMGQGDTEAFF.

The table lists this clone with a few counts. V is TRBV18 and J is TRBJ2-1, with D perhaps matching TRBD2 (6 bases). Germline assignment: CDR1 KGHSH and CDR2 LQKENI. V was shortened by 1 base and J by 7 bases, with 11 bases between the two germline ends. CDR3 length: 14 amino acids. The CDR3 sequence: CASSPRAGKNEQFF. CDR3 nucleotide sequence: TGTGCCAGCTCACCACGGGCGGGGAAGAATGAGCAGTTCTTC.

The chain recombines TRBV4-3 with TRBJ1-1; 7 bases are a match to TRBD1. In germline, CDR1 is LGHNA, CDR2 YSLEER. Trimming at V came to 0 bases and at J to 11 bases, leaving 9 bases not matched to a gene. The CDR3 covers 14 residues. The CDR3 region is CASSQDRGTSRAFF. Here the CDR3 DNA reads TGCGCCAGCAGCCAAGACAGGGGGACATCGCGGGCTTTCTTT.

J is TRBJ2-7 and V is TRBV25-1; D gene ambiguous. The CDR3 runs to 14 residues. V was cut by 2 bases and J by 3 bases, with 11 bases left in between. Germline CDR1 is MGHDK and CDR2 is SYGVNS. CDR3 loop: CASSEPGRSYEQYF. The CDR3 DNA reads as TGTGCCAGCAGTGAACCCGGCAGAAGCTACGAGCAGTACTTC.